A selection of T cell receptor beta chains follows, all from one sample in a study of T cells after yellow fever vaccination. TCRdb processed the 5' RACE reads anew with MiXCR; each CDR3 protein has one entry. The sample includes approximately 510,000 distinct CDR3 sequences, 21% of them seen just once. The sample here was PBMCs, taken 21 days after the first yellow fever vaccination. These receptors all come from a young man who received the YFV17D yellow fever vaccine. Both conserved end residues are part of each CDR3. Each record gives: V gene, D gene, clone size, CDR3 length, J gene, CDR3 protein, CDR3 DNA. A D gene is named only where the DNA matches it firmly. Where a row states a size, it is once, few, many or the class of an expanded clone; other rows omit it.

>TRBV9|TRBD2|NA|15|TRBJ2-3
CASSVVGGVTDTQYF
TGTGCCAGCAGCGTAGTCGGGGGGGTCACAGATACGCAGTATTTT
>TRBV20-1|NA|NA|13|TRBJ1-5
CSARLGDLQPQHF
TGCAGTGCTAGATTGGGTGATCTCCAGCCCCAGCATTTT
>TRBV4-3|NA|NA|15|TRBJ2-1
CASSLKGGIYNEQFF
TGCGCCAGCAGCCTAAAGGGCGGAATTTACAATGAGCAGTTCTTC
>TRBV20-1|TRBD1|few|16|TRBJ2-7
CSAATPGTGNVYEQYF
TGCAGTGCGGCCACCCCCGGGACAGGGAATGTGTACGAGCAGTACTTC
>TRBV7-2|TRBD2|NA|16|TRBJ2-1
CALGVAGGPSYNEQFF
TGTGCCTTGGGTGTGGCGGGGGGGCCGTCCTACAATGAGCAGTTCTTC
>TRBV19|TRBD1|few|11|TRBJ1-2
CATTGGYGYTF
TGTGCCACGACAGGGGGCTATGGCTACACCTTC
>TRBV5-4|NA|NA|15|TRBJ2-4
CASSLANGAKNIQYF
TGTGCCAGCAGCTTGGCCAACGGGGCCAAAAACATTCAGTACTTC
>TRBV24-1|TRBD1|many|16|TRBJ2-2
CATSDPGTGTTGELFF
TGTGCCACCAGTGATCCCGGGACAGGGACAACCGGGGAGCTGTTTTTT
>TRBV20-1|NA|few|13|TRBJ2-1
CSARLVDRNEQFF
TGCAGTGCTAGGTTGGTGGACCGCAATGAGCAGTTCTTC
>TRBV12-3/TRBV12-4|NA|few|13|TRBJ2-5
CASGRQGGETQYF
TGTGCCAGCGGTAGACAGGGAGGTGAGACCCAGTACTTC
>TRBV7-2|TRBD1|NA|15|TRBJ1-2
CASSATGGNNYGYTF
TGTGCCAGCAGCGCGACAGGGGGCAACAACTATGGCTACACCTTC
>TRBV11-2|NA|NA|14|TRBJ2-3
CASSGVRVADTQYF
TGTGCCAGCAGCGGGGTAAGGGTTGCAGATACGCAGTATTTT
>TRBV11-1|NA|few|12|TRBJ1-2
CASSLGAASYTF
TGTGCCAGCAGCTTAGGAGCAGCGAGCTACACCTTC
>TRBV7-8|NA|many|13|TRBJ1-6
CASRILDNSPLHF
TGTGCCAGCAGGATCTTAGATAATTCACCCCTCCACTTT
>TRBV9|TRBD2|few|18|TRBJ2-1
CASSVVLAGGLGYNEQFF
TGTGCCAGCAGCGTAGTGCTAGCGGGGGGGCTGGGATACAATGAGCAGTTCTTC
>TRBV28|TRBD1|NA|19|TRBJ2-4
CASSFIGQGVRVAKNIQYF
TGTGCCAGCAGTTTTATCGGACAGGGGGTTCGGGTGGCCAAAAACATTCAGTACTTC
>TRBV11-2|NA|NA|15|TRBJ2-3
CASSLFGGITDTQYF
TGTGCCAGCAGCTTATTCGGAGGGATCACAGATACGCAGTATTTT
>TRBV12-5|NA|few|14|TRBJ2-1
CASGYVVAYNEQFF
TGTGCTAGTGGTTATGTGGTAGCGTACAATGAGCAGTTCTTC
>TRBV29-1|TRBD2|NA|15|TRBJ2-1
CSVDALAGSYNEQFF
TGCAGCGTTGATGCCCTAGCGGGGAGCTACAATGAGCAGTTCTTC
>TRBV5-1|NA|NA|13|TRBJ2-6
CASSLGQANVLTF
TGCGCCAGCAGCTTGGGCCAGGCCAACGTCCTGACTTTC
>TRBV20-1|TRBD1|few|17|TRBJ1-6
CSAYRTGGAVGNSPLHF
TGCAGTGCATACAGGACAGGGGGCGCGGTTGGAAATTCACCCCTCCACTTT
>TRBV3-1|NA|few|15|TRBJ2-5
CASSLPQTRGETQYF
TGTGCCAGCAGCCTGCCCCAGACTAGGGGGGAGACCCAGTACTTC
>TRBV28|NA|NA|12|TRBJ2-5
CASNGAQETQYF
TGTGCCAGTAACGGGGCTCAAGAGACCCAGTACTTC
>TRBV5-1|NA|NA|16|TRBJ2-5
CASSFLGARVGETQYF
TGCGCCAGCAGCTTTTTAGGGGCCCGTGTGGGAGAGACCCAGTACTTC
>TRBV10-3|NA|NA|13|TRBJ1-6
CAAGGGPGSPLHF
TGTGCCGCGGGGGGGGGTCCTGGTTCACCCCTCCACTTT
>TRBV6-2/TRBV6-3|NA|NA|15|TRBJ2-7
CASSSARQNHYEQYF
TGTGCCAGCAGTTCCGCCCGACAGAATCACTACGAGCAGTACTTC
>TRBV7-6|NA|many|16|TRBJ1-1
CASSLGQTGGDTEAFF
TGTGCCAGCAGCTTAGGGCAGACAGGAGGGGACACTGAAGCTTTCTTT
>TRBV5-6|NA|once|16|TRBJ1-1
CASNPGPGRWDTEAFF
TGTGCCAGCAACCCTGGGCCCGGAAGGTGGGACACTGAAGCTTTCTTT
>TRBV19|NA|few|17|TRBJ2-2
CASSRFGGGGAGGELFF
TGTGCCAGTAGTAGATTTGGTGGGGGGGGCGCCGGCGGGGAGCTGTTTTTT
>TRBV18|TRBD2|NA|15|TRBJ2-3
CASSPPRGGSDTQYF
TGTGCCAGCTCACCACCGCGGGGGGGATCGGATACGCAGTATTTT
>TRBV20-1|NA|NA|14|TRBJ2-3
CSSRTGVGTDTQYF
TGCAGTTCCCGAACGGGGGTTGGCACAGATACGCAGTATTTT
>TRBV6-5|TRBD1|NA|16|TRBJ2-7
CASSYSPGTGVDEQYF
TGTGCCAGCAGTTATTCTCCCGGGACAGGGGTCGACGAGCAGTACTTC
>TRBV7-2|NA|NA|15|TRBJ2-7
CASSRGLGSSYEQYF
TGTGCCAGCAGTCGGGGACTGGGCAGCTCCTACGAGCAGTACTTC
>TRBV6-5|NA|NA|17|TRBJ2-2
CASSYSRGGRGTGELFF
TGTGCCAGCAGTTACTCGCGGGGAGGTAGGGGCACCGGGGAGCTGTTTTTT
>TRBV7-3|NA|NA|15|TRBJ2-5
CASSLSRERRETQYF
TGTGCCAGCAGCCTCTCAAGGGAACGGAGAGAGACCCAGTACTTC
>TRBV7-2|NA|many|15|TRBJ1-3
CASSPGPFSGNTIYF
TGTGCCAGCAGCCCCGGCCCCTTCTCTGGAAACACCATATATTTT
>TRBV5-4|TRBD2|few|15|TRBJ2-1
CASSLGGGKDNEQFF
TGTGCCAGCAGCTTGGGCGGGGGGAAAGACAATGAGCAGTTCTTC
>TRBV6-5|TRBD2|NA|15|TRBJ2-2
CASSYGGVATGELFF
TGTGCCAGCAGTTACGGGGGGGTCGCCACCGGGGAGCTGTTTTTT
>TRBV6-5|NA|once|14|TRBJ2-2
CASSYPSVTGELFF
TGTGCCAGCAGTTACCCGAGTGTCACCGGGGAGCTGTTTTTT
>TRBV5-1|NA|NA|15|TRBJ2-2
CATPRDSANTGELFF
TGCGCCACCCCAAGGGATTCCGCGAACACCGGGGAGCTGTTTTTT
>TRBV18|NA|NA|15|TRBJ1-1
CASSHSGLVNTEAFF
TGTGCCAGCTCACATTCAGGGCTGGTGAACACTGAAGCTTTCTTT
>TRBV12-3/TRBV12-4|NA|NA|17|TRBJ2-1
CASSPPWGEGGTGEQFF
TGTGCCAGCAGTCCACCATGGGGTGAGGGGGGGACGGGTGAGCAGTTCTTC
>TRBV20-1|NA|NA|14|TRBJ1-4
CSAQPREGNEKLFF
TGCAGTGCCCAGCCCCGGGAGGGAAATGAAAAACTGTTTTTT
>TRBV5-4|TRBD1|NA|18|TRBJ2-6
CASSWGGTGRSGANVLTF
TGTGCCAGCAGCTGGGGTGGGACAGGGAGGTCTGGGGCCAACGTCCTGACTTTC
>TRBV7-8|NA|few|18|TRBJ1-6
CASSLVSGLSSYNSPLHF
TGTGCCAGCAGCTTAGTTTCGGGTTTAAGCTCCTATAATTCACCCCTCCACTTT
>TRBV6-5|NA|NA|15|TRBJ1-3
CASSYGAGVGNTIYF
TGTGCCAGCAGTTACGGGGCAGGGGTTGGAAACACCATATATTTT
>TRBV20-1|NA|many|16|TRBJ2-5
CSARDSASRDWETQYF
TGCAGTGCTAGAGATTCTGCTTCGCGCGATTGGGAGACCCAGTACTTC
>TRBV3-1|NA|NA|16|TRBJ1-2
CASSQARDISNYGYTF
TGTGCCAGCAGCCAAGCGCGGGACATCTCTAACTATGGCTACACCTTC